Reported below is one T cell receptor beta chain. This clone was seen a few times. The clone's antigen remains unknown. No base quality information exists; no much larger clone differs at one position. The data stem from a study of blood T cell repertoires in COVID-19 (dated by TCRdb to about 2020). Describing the broader study: Samples covering the acute and convalescent phases of COVID-19 were provided by collaborators in the United States, Italy and Spain. The prospective study material was composed of cDNA or gDNA derived from T cells, B-cell-depleted T cells, or PBMCs. The dataset comprised deeply sampled blood TCRbeta repertoires from subjects exposed to, actively infected with, or recovered from COVID-19. A freely available public database, intended as a resource for researchers studying the immune response to SARS-CoV-2, is where the repertoires were released. The samples were drawn from the first 160 participants of the ongoing ImmuneRACE study and from over a thousand subjects provided by 6 global collaborators. A de-identified subject ID, COVID-19 status, age in years and sex were almost always included in the sample metadata. Where available, HLA class I and class II types were taken from metadata supplied by the sample provider and were not determined by assay-based typing.

Study-wide findings and limitations: The amount of clinical and demographic metadata varied by source and participant and was provided uncurated.

TCRbeta CDR3 regions were amplified from genomic DNA using the immunoSEQ Assay, a bias-controlled multiplex PCR. Per the source publication's procedure: The number of nucleated cells in each sample was estimated from the amplification of reference gene primers within the assay. To quantify the absolute abundance of each unique TCRbeta CDR3 rearrangement, sequence reads were collapsed and filtered. For each sample, productive Simpson clonality was calculated as the square root of Simpson's diversity index across productive rearrangements. TCRdb obtained this table from immuneACCESS and retained in-frame rearrangements with V and J assigned. These tables miss some clones; where compared with another copy, unresolved V genes account for less than half of the shortfall, and the remainder is unexplained. V, J and clone size were drawn from that table, and D and trimming were deduced from the DNA. The sample has 85,000 to 120,000 clones on record, over 65% of them singletons. 6% to 6.5% of the sample is held by the ten biggest clonotypes.

In Seattle, one collaborating source enrolled patients while the infection was active and tracked those patients longitudinally over the course of disease. Each collaborating institution followed its own protocols to collect whole blood in K2EDTA tubes. For TCRbeta analysis, collaborators shipped samples in one of three forms: frozen whole blood, isolated PBMCs, or DNA extracted from either of those sample types. Trimming takes 7 bases off V and 5 bases off J; junction bases not matched to a gene: 0. Reading the germline V gene gives CDR1 MDHEN and CDR2 SYDVKM. The CDR3 measures 12 amino acids from cysteine to phenylalanine. Only the CDR3 DNA is retained, 36 bases long and in frame from the first base.

The rearrangement joined TRBV28 to TRBJ2-2; TRBD1 lines up with 8 middle nucleotides. This TCR derives from a man older than 75 with COVID-19, enrolled during active disease. The sequencing sample was made of peripheral blood. The CDR3 region reads CASNRGTGELFF. The DNA sequence is TGTGCCAGCAACAGGGGGACCGGGGAGCTGTTTTTT.